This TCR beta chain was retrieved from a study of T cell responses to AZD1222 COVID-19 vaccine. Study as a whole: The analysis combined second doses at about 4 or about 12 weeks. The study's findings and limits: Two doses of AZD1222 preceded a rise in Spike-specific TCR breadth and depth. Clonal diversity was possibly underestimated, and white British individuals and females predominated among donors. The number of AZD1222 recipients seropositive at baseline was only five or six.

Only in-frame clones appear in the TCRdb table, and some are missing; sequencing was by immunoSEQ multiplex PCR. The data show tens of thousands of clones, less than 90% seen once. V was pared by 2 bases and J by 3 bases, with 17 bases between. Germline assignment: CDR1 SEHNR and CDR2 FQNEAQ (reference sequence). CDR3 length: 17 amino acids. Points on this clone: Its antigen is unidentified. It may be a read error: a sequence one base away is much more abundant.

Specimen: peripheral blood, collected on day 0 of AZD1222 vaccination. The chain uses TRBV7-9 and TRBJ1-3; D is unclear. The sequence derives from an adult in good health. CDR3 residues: CASSLKLGPAFGNTIYF. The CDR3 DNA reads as TGTGCCAGCAGCTTAAAACTCGGCCCCGCCTTTGGAAACACCATATATTTT.